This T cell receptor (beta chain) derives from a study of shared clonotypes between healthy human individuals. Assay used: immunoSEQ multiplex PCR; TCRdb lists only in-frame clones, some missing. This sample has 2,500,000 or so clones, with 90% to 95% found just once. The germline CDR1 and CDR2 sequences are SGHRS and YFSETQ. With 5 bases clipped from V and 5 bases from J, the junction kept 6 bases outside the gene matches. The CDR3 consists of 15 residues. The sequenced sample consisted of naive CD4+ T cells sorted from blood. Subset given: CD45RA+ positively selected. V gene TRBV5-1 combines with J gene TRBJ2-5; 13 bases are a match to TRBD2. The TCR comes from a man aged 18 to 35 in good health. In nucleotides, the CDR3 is TGCGCCAGCAGTTATGGACTAGCGGGAGTGGAGACCCAGTACTTC. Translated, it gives CASSYGLAGVETQYF.